This passage covers 6 T cell receptor beta chains from one sample sequenced in a study of vaccination effects on CD4 cells after COVID-19. Prior to sequencing, the ViraFEST assay stimulated PBMC with viral peptide pools, which expanded the antigen-specific CD4+ T cells. Upon completion of more than eight days in culture, CD4+ T cells were isolated. This individual contracted SARS-CoV-2 between March and December 2020, as verified by PCR. Antigens for these TCRs are unknown. Sequencing used immunoSEQ multiplex PCR; TCRdb keeps in-frame clones, though not all of them. The sample consists of 20,000 to 30,000 clones, 65% to 75% of them appearing once. The sequencing here drew on CD4+ T cells from PBMCs cultured with SARS-CoV-2 spike peptides, taken before COVID-19 vaccination. Receptor source: a human donor who had a prior SARS-CoV-2 infection.

The genes are TRBV19 and TRBJ2-7; TRBD2 agrees at 11 bases. V lost 6 bases, J lost 3 bases, and 7 bases stayed unmatched. Germline V lookup: CDR1 LNHDA, CDR2 SQIVND (reference sequence). The CDR3 has 15 amino acids. CDR3 residues: CASSRGTSGIYEQYF. The CDR3 coding sequence is TGTGCCAGTAGCCGCGGGACTAGCGGCATCTACGAGCAGTACTTC.

This clone appeared once. V and J are TRBV25-1 and TRBJ2-7; no clear D. CDR1 and CDR2 (germline): MGHDK, SYGVNS. The ends were cut back, 4 bases at V and 3 bases at J, with 4 bases in the middle. The CDR3 runs to 11 residues. CDR3 nucleotide sequence: TGTGCCAGCAGTGGATACTACGAGCAGTACTTC. Translating it yields CASSGYYEQYF.

The CDR3 DNA reads as TGTGCCATCAGCCTTACTAGCGAAGAGACCCAGTACTTC. This translates into CAISLTSEETQYF. V gene TRBV10-3 combines with J gene TRBJ2-5, with 7 bases fitting TRBD2. Trimming cost V 6 bases and J 3 bases; bases outside gene matches: 4. CDR3 length equals 13 residues. Germline V gives CDR1 ENHRY, CDR2 SYGVKD.

J is TRBJ1-2 and V is TRBV28, with D hard to call. CDR3 length: 12 amino acids. Per the germline V gene, CDR1 is MDHEN and CDR2 is SYDVKM. V dropped 5 bases and J dropped 2 bases, with 6 bases sitting between them. This chain's CDR3 is CASSAANYGYTF. For the CDR3, the DNA is TGTGCCAGCAGTGCGGCAAACTATGGCTACACCTTC.

The J gene is TRBJ1-1, the V gene TRBV6-5; the match to TRBD1 covers 12 bases. The germline CDR1 and CDR2 sequences are MNHEY and SVGAGI. The CDR3 spans 13 residues. V dropped 4 bases and J dropped 8; count of bases not matched to a gene: 2. CDR3 in amino acids: CASSSGTGGEAFF. CDR3 DNA sequence: TGTGCCAGCAGTTCCGGGACAGGGGGCGAAGCTTTCTTT.

The chain recombines TRBV4-3 with TRBJ2-7; no firm D call. Germline V CDR1 and CDR2: LGHNA, YSLEER. CDR3 length: 15 residues. Trimming stripped 4 bases from V and 3 bases from J, with 16 bases between. CDR3 sequence (DNA): TGCGCCAGCAGCCTGCAAGCTGTGGGTGACTACGAGCAGTACTTC. Its protein is CASSLQAVGDYEQYF.